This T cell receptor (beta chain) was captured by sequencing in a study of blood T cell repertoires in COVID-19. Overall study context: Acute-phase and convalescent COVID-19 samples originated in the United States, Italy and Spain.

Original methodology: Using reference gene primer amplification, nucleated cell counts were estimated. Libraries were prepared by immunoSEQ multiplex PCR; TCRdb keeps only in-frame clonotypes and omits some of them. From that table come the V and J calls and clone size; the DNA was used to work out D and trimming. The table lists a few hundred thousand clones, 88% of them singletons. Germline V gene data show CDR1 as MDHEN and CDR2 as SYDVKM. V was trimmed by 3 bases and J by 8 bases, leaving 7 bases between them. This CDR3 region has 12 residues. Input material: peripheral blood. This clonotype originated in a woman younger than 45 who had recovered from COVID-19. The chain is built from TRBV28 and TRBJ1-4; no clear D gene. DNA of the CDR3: TGTGCCAGCAGTTTGACGGGGGAAAAACTGTTTTTT. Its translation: CASSLTGEKLFF.